This T cell receptor beta chain came from a study of tumor-infiltrating lymphocytes in primary liver carcinoma. Study details: Patients were men and women aged 30 to 69 years.

Researchers generated TCR beta cDNA from approximately 450 ng of total RNA, relying on a constant-region primer. Libraries of TCR beta came from three nested multiplex PCR rounds with slightly modified ARM-PCR. Rounds one and two of PCR, each of roughly 11 cycles, were primed with TRBV1-TRBV30 forward primers and a C-beta reverse primer. A single record per CDR3 protein comes from TCRdb applying MiXCR to the multiplex PCR reads. Of roughly 200,000 distinct CDR3 sequences listed, around four fifths are singletons. Germline V CDR1 and CDR2: SGHRS, YFSETQ. The CDR3 runs to 15 residues. Deletions cut 8 bases from V and 1 base from J, with 15 bases between. Without any cell sorting, about 18-31 mg of bulk tissue yielded co-extracted RNA and DNA. Patients' primary liver carcinoma was surgically resected.

Material for sequencing was tumor tissue from primary liver carcinoma. The receptor was derived from a man aged 40-50 years with primary liver carcinoma and hepatitis B virus infection. This chain links TRBV5-1 with TRBJ2-2; D is ambiguous. CDR3 residues: CASRSPLVNTGELFF. As DNA, the CDR3 is TGCGCCAGTCGATCGCCCCTAGTGAACACCGGGGAGCTGTTTTTT. The whole variable domain, filled in from reference TRBV5-1 and TRBJ2-2, reads KAGVTQTPRYLIKTRGQQVTLSCSPISGHRSVSWYQQTPGQGLQFLFEYFSETQRNKGNFPGRFSGRQFSNSRSEMNVSTLELGDSALYLCASRSPLVNTGELFFGEGSRLTVL.